Listed here are 15 T cell receptor beta chains from one sample, sequenced in a study of cytomegalovirus exposure and HLA in healthy donors. PCR primers comprised 60 Vbeta and 13 Jbeta primers. Sequencing used immunoSEQ multiplex PCR; TCRdb keeps in-frame clones, though not all of them. The table has 130,000 or so clones, more than 75% seen once; the top ten hold about 5%. The sample comprised PBMCs. These receptors originate from a woman in her 30s in good health and CMV-seronegative.

This rearrangement joins TRBV19 to TRBJ2-2; a possible D gene is TRBD1 (6 bases). The germline V gene encodes CDR1 LNHDA and CDR2 SQIVND (reference sequence). With 4 bases removed from V and 6 bases from J, the gap between germline ends came to 12 bases. The CDR3 is 14 residues long. CDR3 DNA sequence: TGTGCCAGTAGTACCACACAGGGATCCGGGGAGCTGTTTTTT. This sequence encodes CASSTTQGSGELFF.

The V call is TRBV6-6, the J call TRBJ2-7, with D possibly being TRBD1 (6 bases). Per germline, CDR1 MNHNY and CDR2 SVGAGI (reference sequence). The ends were cut back, 6 bases at V and 0 bases at J, with 12 bases in the middle. CDR3 length equals 14 residues. CDR3 protein: CASRFRGSSYEQYF. The CDR3, as DNA: TGTGCCAGCAGGTTCAGGGGCAGCTCCTACGAGCAGTACTTC.

This chain joins TRBV4-3 and TRBJ2-6; possibly TRBD1 for D (5 bases). The length of the CDR3 is 19 residues. Germline-derived CDR1 and CDR2 are LGHNA and YSLEER. Trimming pared 1 base from V and 0 bases from J, leaving 16 bases between. CDR3: CASSQGGQGPSSGANVLTF. The CDR3 region has the DNA TGCGCCAGCAGCCAAGGGGGTCAGGGCCCGAGCTCTGGGGCCAACGTCCTGACTTTC.

CDR3 DNA sequence: TGTGCCAGCAGTGAGTATGGGGAGGGTCGTCAGCCCCAGCATTTT. It yields the protein CASSEYGEGRQPQHF. V gene TRBV2 combines with J gene TRBJ1-5, with unresolved D. This CDR3 has 15 residues. V lost 3 bases to trimming and J lost 6 bases, with 15 bases between them. CDR1 and CDR2 (germline): SNHLY, FYNNEI.

This clone appeared once. This chain links TRBV7-9 with TRBJ1-2; a possible D gene is TRBD1 (5 bases). Trimming stripped 6 bases from V and 5 bases from J, with 16 bases between. CDR1 and CDR2 (germline): SEHNR, FQNEAQ (reference sequence). This CDR3 comprises 14 residues. For the CDR3, the DNA is TGTGCCAGCAGGAAACAGGTTGGGGAATATGGCTACACCTTC. This sequence encodes CASRKQVGEYGYTF.

The chain couples TRBV6-1 to TRBJ1-2; perhaps TRBD1 as D (6 bases). The CDR3 consists of 15 residues. Deletions cut 3 bases from V and 0 bases from J, with 11 bases between. The V gene's germline CDR1 is MNHNS and CDR2 SASEGT. CDR3 nucleotides: TGTGCCAGCAGTGACAGGGGTCGGACTAACTATGGCTACACCTTC. It is translated as CASSDRGRTNYGYTF.

The CDR3 spells CARGLTDTQYF. The CDR3 nucleotides read TGTGCCCGGGGTCTCACAGATACGCAGTATTTT. V usage is TRBV30 and J usage is TRBJ2-3; possible D gene TRBD2, 5 bases. Trimming removed 8 bases from V and 2 bases from J, with 8 bases in between. This CDR3 has 11 residues. Germline loops: CDR1 GTSNPN, CDR2 SVGIG (reference sequence).

The chain has TRBV7-9 and TRBJ2-7; D call uncertain. Germline CDR1 is SEHNR and CDR2 is FQNEAQ (reference sequence). The CDR3 runs 11 residues. Trimming pared 7 bases from V and 3 bases from J, leaving 7 bases between. The CDR3 region is CASTSVYEQYF. The CDR3 DNA is TGTGCCAGCACGTCTGTCTACGAGCAGTACTTC.

The chain couples TRBV9 to TRBJ2-5; 7 bases align to TRBD2. The J call is doubtful: the DNA matches TRBJ2-7 better. The CDR3 is 15 amino acids. CDR1 is SGDLS, CDR2 YYNGEE, per germline. Here the CDR3 DNA reads TGTGCCAGCAGCCTAGGGGCAGCGGGAACCTACGAGCAGTACTTC. Translated: CASSLGAAGTYEQYF.

This sequence joins TRBV4-2 and TRBJ2-7, with TRBD1 matching over 8 bases. The CDR3 length is 13 residues. With V trimmed by 5 bases and J by 2 bases, 2 bases remained unmatched. Germline V lookup: CDR1 LGHNA, CDR2 YNFKEQ. CDR3 DNA sequence: TGTGCCAGCAGCTCACAGGGGGCCTACGAGCAGTACTTC. Its translation is CASSSQGAYEQYF.

The rearrangement links TRBV27 to TRBJ1-6; the match to TRBD1 covers 7 bases. Trimming took 6 bases from V and 6 from J; bases not matched to a gene: 5. The CDR3 covers 14 residues. From germline, CDR1 is MNHEY and CDR2 SMNVEV (reference sequence). CDR3 in DNA: TGTGCCAGCAGCCGGGACAGCCGTAATTCACCCCTCCACTTT. Amino acid sequence: CASSRDSRNSPLHF.

V gene TRBV16 combines with J gene TRBJ1-1; TRBD1 is a possible D gene (5 bases). From germline, CDR1 is KGHSY and CDR2 FQNENV. Trimming took 5 bases from V and 0 from J, leaving 13 bases between them. This CDR3 is built from 15 residues. CDR3: CASSKLQVMNTEAFF. The CDR3, as DNA: TGTGCCAGCAGCAAGCTACAGGTCATGAACACTGAAGCTTTCTTT.

The DNA for the CDR3 is TGTGCCACCAGGGCCATGAACACTGAAGCTTTCTTT. Protein product: CATRAMNTEAFF. The J gene is TRBJ1-1, the V gene TRBV27, with a weak D call TRBD1 (5 bases). Germline lookup yields CDR1 MNHEY and CDR2 SMNVEV (reference sequence). The CDR3 is 12 residues long. Trimming removed 10 bases at V and 0 bases at J, with 9 bases between.

The J gene is TRBJ1-6, the V gene TRBV6-6, with 7 bases aligning to TRBD1. Per the germline V gene, CDR1 is MNHNY and CDR2 is SVGAGI (reference sequence). The CDR3 runs 16 residues. The V and J ends lost 6 bases and 7 bases, in that order; junction bases with no gene match: 12. This CDR3 is CASRIEQGIANSPLHF. The CDR3 nucleotides read TGTGCCAGCAGAATAGAACAGGGGATAGCAAATTCACCCCTCCACTTT.

The gene calls are TRBV28 and TRBJ1-3; 9 bases line up with TRBD1. V was clipped by 5 bases and J by 7 bases; unmatched bases: 9. The germline gives CDR1 MDHEN, CDR2 SYDVKM. There are 15 residues in the CDR3. The CDR3 coding sequence is TGTGCCAGCAGTACTCTGACAGGGGGATGGAACACCATATATTTT. Amino acids: CASSTLTGGWNTIYF.